The 10 T cell receptor beta chains below were found in one sample sequenced in a study of blood T cell repertoires in COVID-19. Using immunoSEQ multiplex PCR, the repertoire was profiled, and TCRdb retains in-frame clones only, with some absent. The table includes more than 95,000 clones, about 89% detected once. The material sequenced was peripheral blood. Receptors were obtained from a man between 50 and 59 years old with acute or convalescent COVID-19.

Written as DNA, the CDR3 is TGTGCCAGCAGGACAGTAAATGAAAAACTGTTTTTT. Amino acid sequence: CASRTVNEKLFF. This sequence joins TRBV6-5 and TRBJ1-4; a weak D match, TRBD1 (5 bases). The germline CDR1 and CDR2 sequences are MNHEY and SVGAGI. V was pared by 6 bases and J by 5 bases, with 7 bases between. The CDR3 totals 12 residues.

V usage is TRBV29-1 and J usage is TRBJ2-5, with TRBD2 matching over 11 bases. Germline V gives CDR1 SQVTM, CDR2 ANQGSEA. This CDR3 is 22 amino acids long. V lost 5 bases and J lost 1; bases outside the gene matches: 27. The CDR3: CSVLSVIHPTSGNRGIQETQYF. The DNA of the CDR3 is TGCAGCGTTCTCTCTGTAATTCACCCGACTAGCGGGAACCGGGGGATCCAAGAGACCCAGTACTTC.

This chain links TRBV19 with TRBJ1-1; D ambiguous. This CDR3 region has 13 residues. CDR1 LNHDA and CDR2 SQIVND come from the germline V gene (reference sequence). Trimming took off 6 bases at V and 0 bases at J, with 8 bases between the two ends. CDR3 protein: CASSPGLNTEAFF. In DNA form, the CDR3 reads TGTGCCAGTAGCCCCGGTCTGAACACTGAAGCTTTCTTT.

The V gene is TRBV18, the J gene TRBJ2-1; 9 nucleotides align to TRBD2. The V gene's germline CDR1 is KGHSH and CDR2 LQKENI. CDR3 length: 14 amino acids. V lost 3 bases and J lost 8; bases outside the gene matches: 5. The CDR3 nucleotides are TGTGCCAGCTCACCCTCTAGCGGGAACGATGAGCAGTTCTTC. It translates to CASSPSSGNDEQFF.

The V gene is TRBV28, the J gene TRBJ2-7; unclear D gene. V dropped 7 bases and J dropped 6 bases, with 16 bases sitting between them. This CDR3 contains 13 residues. Germline V gives CDR1 MDHEN, CDR2 SYDVKM. The CDR3 DNA is TGTGCCAGCACGGGTCGGAGCCTTGTCGAGCAGTACTTC. Translation: CASTGRSLVEQYF.

The V and J genes are TRBV12-3 or TRBV12-4 and TRBJ2-7; D unclear. V dropped 2 bases and J dropped 6 bases, with 11 bases sitting between them. CDR3 length: 13 amino acids. The CDR3 DNA sequence: TGTGCCAGCAGTTTAATGGAGTTCGGCGAGCAGTACTTC. Translated, it gives CASSLMEFGEQYF.

This chain uses TRBV28 with TRBJ2-2; D is possibly TRBD1 (6 bases). In germline, CDR1 is MDHEN, CDR2 SYDVKM. V lost 4 bases to trimming and J lost 1 base, with 10 bases between them. The CDR3 runs to 15 residues. The CDR3: CASSSPTGNTGELFF. In nucleotides, the CDR3 is TGTGCCAGCAGTTCCCCGACAGGGAACACCGGGGAGCTGTTTTTT.

The CDR3 DNA reads TGTGCCAGCAGTTTTCCGGACAGGGGCTACGAGCAGTACTTC. It is translated as CASSFPDRGYEQYF. The chain combines TRBV28 with TRBJ2-7; 9 bases are a match to TRBD1. CDR3 size: 14 residues. Trimming removed 3 bases from V and 3 bases from J; junction bases left unmatched: 3. CDR1 and CDR2 from the germline V gene are MDHEN and SYDVKM.

This chain connects TRBV29-1 to TRBJ2-1; 7 bases align to TRBD1. This CDR3 spans 13 amino acids. V lost 6 bases and J lost 7; bases outside the gene matches: 9. The germline CDR1 and CDR2 sequences are SQVTM and ANQGSEA. The CDR3 nucleotides read TGCAGCGTGAACAGGGGAAGTAAGAATGAGCAGTTCTTC. Translated: CSVNRGSKNEQFF.

The V and J genes are TRBV4-1 and TRBJ2-5; 8 nucleotides agree with TRBD2. The CDR3 is 17 residues long. Unmatched junction bases numbered 14, after V lost 4 bases and J lost 4 bases. Germline V CDR1 and CDR2: MGHRA, YSYEKL. The CDR3 reads CASSLGTGTRGSETQYF. DNA of the CDR3: TGCGCCAGCAGCCTAGGTACCGGGACTAGAGGGTCAGAGACCCAGTACTTC.